This T cell receptor (beta chain) came from a study of cytomegalovirus exposure and HLA in healthy donors. Turning to the study itself: A later analysis reported the approximately 120 validation repertoires used the same platform as the approximately 670 first-cohort repertoires. Study-wide points: Most TCRs appeared rarely, but some public TCRs recurred in many donors. A classifier reportedly called cytomegalovirus status with high sensitivity and specificity. Cytomegalovirus-associated TCR beta chains were listed, numbering roughly 150.

Germline V lookup: CDR1 MGHRA, CDR2 YSYEKL. V shed 1 base, J shed 0 bases, and the junction held 8 bases outside the gene matches. The CDR3 contains 17 residues. Method: immunoSEQ multiplex PCR; TCRdb's copy keeps in-frame clones and lacks some. The repertoire holds some 170,000 clones, with 84% as singletons. Note on this clone: Its specificity is not known.

The sequence derives from a man aged 25-45 years in good health and CMV-seropositive. The sample taken for sequencing was PBMCs. The J gene is TRBJ2-7, the V gene TRBV4-1; the match to TRBD2 covers 8 bases. The DNA for the CDR3 is TGCGCCAGCAGCCAAGCCGCCTTAGCGGGGAGCTCCTACGAGCAGTACTTC. Translating gives CASSQAALAGSSYEQYF.